Sequencing of this T cell receptor (beta chain) was carried out in a study of beta chain features in type 1 diabetes. Study details: The study found patients and healthy donors alike in age, gender and cell yields.

Regarding the study as a whole: TCRB CDR3s from Type 1 diabetes patients were moderately but significantly shorter in all four CD4+ subsets. Patients' naive, central memory and Treg TCRB repertoires seemed closer to one another than those of healthy donors. VDJ junctions sequenced from type 1 diabetes patients showed fewer insertions and more deletions.

A CD45RO/CCR7/CD25/CD127/CD95/CD27 panel sorted naive, central memory, regulatory and stem cell-like memory CD4+ cells. TCRB transcripts that were expressed got sequenced, as all of the isolated RNA had been reverse transcribed. Here immunoSEQ multiplex PCR was the method, and the copy in TCRdb shows in-frame clones only, minus some. The sample holds fewer than 300,000 clones; around 9.9% are singletons and the top ten take over 0.015%. The CDR3 covers 16 residues. Germline loops: CDR1 SEHNR, CDR2 FQNEAQ (reference sequence). With V trimmed by 0 bases and J by 4 bases, 6 bases remained unmatched. This clone turned up a few times. As yet, its antigen is unknown.

The V and J genes are TRBV7-9 and TRBJ2-3, with 8 positions matching TRBD2. The origin of this receptor is a young man with type 1 diabetes. The sequencing input was naive CD4+ T cells from blood. The CDR3 nucleotides are TGTGCCAGCAGCTTAGCGCACGGGGGGGCTGCAGATACGCAGTATTTT. This translates into CASSLAHGGAADTQYF. The full variable domain, rest sourced from reference TRBV7-9 and TRBJ2-3, is DTGVSQNPRHKITKRGQNVTFRCDPISEHNRLYWYRQTLGQGPEFLTYFQNEAQLEKSRLLSDRFSAERPKGSFSTLEIQRTEQGDSAMYLCASSLAHGGAADTQYFGPGTRLTVL.